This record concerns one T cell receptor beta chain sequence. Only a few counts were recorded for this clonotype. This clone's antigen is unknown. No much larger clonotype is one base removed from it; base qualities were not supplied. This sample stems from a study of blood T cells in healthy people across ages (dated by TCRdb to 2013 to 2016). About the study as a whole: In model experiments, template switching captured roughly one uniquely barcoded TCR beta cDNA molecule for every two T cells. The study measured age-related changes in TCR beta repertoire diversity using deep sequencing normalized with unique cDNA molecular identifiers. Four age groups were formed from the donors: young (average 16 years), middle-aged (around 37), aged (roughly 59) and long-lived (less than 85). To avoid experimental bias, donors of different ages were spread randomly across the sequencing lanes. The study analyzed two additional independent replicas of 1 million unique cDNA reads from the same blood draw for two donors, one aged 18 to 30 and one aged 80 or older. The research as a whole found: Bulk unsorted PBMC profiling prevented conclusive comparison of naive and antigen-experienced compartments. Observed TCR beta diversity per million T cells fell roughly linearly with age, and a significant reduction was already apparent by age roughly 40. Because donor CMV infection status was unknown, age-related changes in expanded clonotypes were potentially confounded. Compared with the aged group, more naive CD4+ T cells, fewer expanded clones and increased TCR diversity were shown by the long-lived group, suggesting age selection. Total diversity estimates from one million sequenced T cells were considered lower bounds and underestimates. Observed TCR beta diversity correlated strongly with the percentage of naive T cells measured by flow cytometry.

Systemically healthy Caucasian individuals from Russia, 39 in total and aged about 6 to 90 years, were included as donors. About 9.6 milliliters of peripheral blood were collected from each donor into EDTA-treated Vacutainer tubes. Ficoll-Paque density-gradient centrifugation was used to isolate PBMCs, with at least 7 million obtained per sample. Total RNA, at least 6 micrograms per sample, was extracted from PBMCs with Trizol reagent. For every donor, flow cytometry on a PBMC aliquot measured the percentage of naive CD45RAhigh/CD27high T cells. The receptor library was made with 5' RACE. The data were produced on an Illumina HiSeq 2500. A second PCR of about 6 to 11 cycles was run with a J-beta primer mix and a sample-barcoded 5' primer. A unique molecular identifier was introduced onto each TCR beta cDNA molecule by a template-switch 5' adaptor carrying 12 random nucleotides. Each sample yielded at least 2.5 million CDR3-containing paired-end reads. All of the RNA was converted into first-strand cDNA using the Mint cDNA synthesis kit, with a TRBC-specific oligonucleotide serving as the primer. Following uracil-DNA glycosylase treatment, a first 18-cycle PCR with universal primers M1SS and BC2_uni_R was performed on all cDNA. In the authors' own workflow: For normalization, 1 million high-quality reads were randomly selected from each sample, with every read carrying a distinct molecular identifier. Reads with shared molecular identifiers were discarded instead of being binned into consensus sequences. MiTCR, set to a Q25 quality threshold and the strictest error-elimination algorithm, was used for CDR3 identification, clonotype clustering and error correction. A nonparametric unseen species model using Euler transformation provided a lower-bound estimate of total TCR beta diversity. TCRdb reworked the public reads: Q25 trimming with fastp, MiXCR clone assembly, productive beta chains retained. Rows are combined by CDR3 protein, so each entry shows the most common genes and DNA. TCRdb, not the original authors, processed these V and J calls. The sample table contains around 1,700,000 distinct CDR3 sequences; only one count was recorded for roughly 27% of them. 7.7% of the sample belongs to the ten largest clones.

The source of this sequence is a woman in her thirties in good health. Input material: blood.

The bases read TGTGCCAGCAATGGGGCAGGGGAGAGAGGCTACACCTTC. This yields the protein CASNGAGERGYTF. The rearrangement combines TRBV2 with TRBJ1-2, and perhaps TRBD1 as D gene, on 6 matching bases. From its cysteine to its phenylalanine, the CDR3 spans 13 amino acids. Of the read, only the CDR3 DNA is kept; its 39 bases are in frame from base 1. According to the germline V gene, CDR1 reads SNHLY and CDR2 reads FYNNEI. V is shortened by 7 bases, J by 8 bases, and the region joining them spans 17 bases.